The 26 T cell receptor beta chains below were found in one sample sequenced in a study of cytomegalovirus exposure and HLA in healthy donors. The PCR made use of 60 Vbeta and 13 Jbeta primers. Method: immunoSEQ multiplex PCR; TCRdb's copy keeps in-frame clones and lacks some. The sample shows about 110,000 clones, 76% of them seen only once. Specimen: PBMCs. These receptors originate from a man in his forties in good health and CMV-seropositive.

This clone was observed once. The chain recombines TRBV2 with TRBJ2-5, with D uncertain. CDR1 is SNHLY, CDR2 FYNNEI, per germline. The length of the CDR3 is 13 residues. The V gene lost 1 base and the J gene lost 1 base, with 4 bases spanning the gap. The CDR3 sequence: CASSEDSQETQYF. The CDR3, as DNA: TGTGCCAGCAGTGAAGACAGCCAAGAGACCCAGTACTTC. Using reference TRBV2 and TRBJ2-5 for the parts outside the CDR3, the full variable domain is EPEVTQTPSHQVTQMGQEVILRCVPISNHLYFYWYRQILGQKVEFLVSFYNNEISEKSEIFDDQFSVERPDGSNFTLKIRSTKLEDSAMYFCASSEDSQETQYFGPGTRLLVL.

The V call is TRBV7-2, the J call TRBJ2-3; 7 nucleotides match TRBD1. J gave up 7 bases and V 5 bases, and 12 bases lay outside the gene matches. The CDR3 spans 15 residues. Germline V gene sequence: CDR1 SGHTA, CDR2 FQGNSA. The CDR3 sequence is CASSPRTGEGYTQYF. The CDR3 DNA sequence: TGTGCCAGCAGCCCCAGGACAGGCGAGGGGTATACGCAGTATTTT.

The chain joins TRBV5-1 to TRBJ2-3, with 7 bases that match TRBD2. The germline V gene encodes CDR1 SGHRS and CDR2 YFSETQ. The CDR3 consists of 16 residues. V gave up 5 bases and J gave up 5 bases; unmatched junction bases: 14. Here the CDR3 DNA reads TGCGCCAGCAGGCGGGGGACCAACATTCGGGGAGATACGCAGTATTTT. Translated, it gives CASRRGTNIRGDTQYF.

In its sample, this clone was seen once. The CDR3 DNA reads as TGTGCCAGCAGTATTAAAGAGACCCAGTACTTC. Translation: CASSIKETQYF. The chain joins TRBV2 to TRBJ2-5; no reliable D call. Germline values: CDR1 SNHLY, CDR2 FYNNEI. This CDR3 is built from 11 residues. Trimming shortened V by 5 bases and J by 3 bases, and 4 bases separated the two germline ends.

This rearrangement joins TRBV27 to TRBJ1-5; D not certain. The germline V and J ends were trimmed by 3 bases and 9 bases, with 15 bases remaining between them. The CDR3 totals 14 residues. CDR1 is MNHEY and CDR2 is SMNVEV in the germline V gene (reference sequence). The CDR3 region is CASSFQARGWPQHF. The CDR3 bases are TGTGCCAGCAGTTTTCAAGCAAGAGGATGGCCCCAGCATTTT.

This chain joins TRBV30 and TRBJ2-7; 7 positions agree with TRBD1. The ends lost 1 base at V and 7 bases at J; junction bases unmatched: 13. In germline, CDR1 is GTSNPN, CDR2 SVGIG (reference sequence). CDR3 length: 15 residues. CDR3 in DNA: TGTGCCTGGAGTGCGAGCATGAGGGGGCTGGGAGAGCAGTACTTC. Amino acids: CAWSASMRGLGEQYF.

The chain has TRBV6-6 and TRBJ2-4; D is unclear. The CDR3 runs to 15 residues. In germline, CDR1 is MNHNY, CDR2 SVGAGI (reference sequence). The germline V and J ends were trimmed by 10 bases and 1 base, with 17 bases remaining between them. The CDR3 DNA sequence: TGTGCCACATCCGACTCCCATAAGGCCAAAAACATTCAGTACTTC. This codes for CATSDSHKAKNIQYF.

The gene calls are TRBV9 and TRBJ2-1; 8 nucleotides align to TRBD1. The J segment lost 3 bases and the V segment lost 4 bases, leaving 3 bases of the junction unmatched. This CDR3 comprises 14 residues. Looked up from germline, CDR1 is SGDLS and CDR2 is YYNGEE. CDR3 sequence (DNA): TGTGCCAGCAGCCCCGGGACAGGCTACAATGAGCAGTTCTTC. It translates to CASSPGTGYNEQFF.

The chain has TRBV5-6 and TRBJ2-1; possibly TRBD1 for D (5 bases). There are 13 residues in the CDR3. The V gene's germline CDR1 is SGHDT and CDR2 YYEEEE. The germline V and J ends were trimmed by 2 bases and 9 bases, with 12 bases remaining between them. The CDR3 loop is CASSLTSGIEQFF. CDR3 DNA: TGTGCCAGCAGCTTAACCTCAGGGATTGAGCAGTTCTTC.

This chain connects TRBV28 to TRBJ1-2, with 9 bases lining up with TRBD1. CDR1 and CDR2 from the germline V gene are MDHEN and SYDVKM. Trimming took 6 bases from V and 3 from J; bases not matched to a gene: 5. The CDR3 covers 14 residues. CDR3 coding DNA: TGTGCCAGCAGGAGGACAGGGGAGGACTATGGCTACACCTTC. It is translated as CASRRTGEDYGYTF.

On this clone: The DNA is left out, because the CDR3 cannot be placed on it with certainty; the CDR3 is given as TCRdb lists it. This rearrangement joins TRBV9 to TRBJ2-5; the table assigns TRBD2, which was not confirmed against the DNA. CDR1 and CDR2 from the germline V gene are SGDLS and YYNGEE. The CDR3 length is 14 residues, termini included. The chain's CDR3 is CASSVAGGAGIVNF.

The chain links TRBV7-9 to TRBJ1-2; TRBD1 matches 8 bases. The CDR3 spans 14 residues. V shed 4 bases, J shed 5 bases, and the junction held 6 bases outside the gene matches. Germline V CDR1 and CDR2: SEHNR, FQNEAQ (reference sequence). The CDR3 region is CASSWETGGYGYTF. CDR3 nucleotides: TGTGCCAGCAGCTGGGAAACAGGGGGTTATGGCTACACCTTC.

This clone has a handful of counts. The chain recombines TRBV5-4 with TRBJ1-2, with unresolved D. The CDR3 has 15 residues. Germline-derived CDR1 and CDR2 are SGHNT and YYREEE (reference sequence). Trimming took 4 bases from V and 4 from J, leaving 17 bases between them. The CDR3 region is CASSPFGGVGYGYTF. DNA for the CDR3: TGTGCCAGCAGCCCCTTCGGCGGAGTCGGCTATGGCTACACCTTC. Supplemented by reference TRBV5-4 and TRBJ1-2, the full variable domain reads ETGVTQSPTHLIKTRGQQVTLRCSSQSGHNTVSWYQQALGQGPQFIFQYYREEENGRGNFPPRFSGLQFPNYSSELNVNALELDDSALYLCASSPFGGVGYGYTFGSGTRLTVV.

The chain recombines TRBV6-4 with TRBJ2-1, with TRBD2 identical over 15 bases. CDR1 MRHNA and CDR2 SNTAGT come from the germline V gene. The V and J ends lost 4 bases and 6 bases, in that order; junction bases with no gene match: 1. The CDR3 covers 15 residues. For the CDR3, the DNA is TGTGCCAGCAGTGGGACTAGCGGGGGGGCCAATGAGCAGTTCTTC. Translation gives CASSGTSGGANEQFF.

The genes are TRBV18 and TRBJ1-2; weak D call: TRBD1 (6 bases). The CDR3 consists of 15 residues. CDR1 is KGHSH, CDR2 LQKENI, per germline. Trimming removed 3 bases at V and 4 bases at J, with 15 bases between. CDR3 residues: CASSPWPGTIYGYTF. The CDR3 coding sequence is TGTGCCAGCTCACCTTGGCCCGGGACAATCTATGGCTACACCTTC.

J is TRBJ1-4 and V is TRBV6-6; no reliable D call. V was clipped by 8 bases and J by 5 bases, with 12 bases between them. Germline V CDR1 and CDR2: MNHNY, SVGAGI (reference sequence). The CDR3 is 13 residues long. The DNA for the CDR3 is TGTGCCAGCTTTGGGTCGGGAAATGAAAAACTGTTTTTT. Translating gives CASFGSGNEKLFF.

This clone occurred a few times. The chain uses TRBV6-5 and TRBJ1-1; the D is unclear. This CDR3 spans 13 amino acids. V lost 0 bases and J lost 7, with 9 bases in between. Germline CDR1 MNHEY, CDR2 SVGAGI. The CDR3: CASSYSTENEAFF. In nucleotides, the CDR3 is TGTGCCAGCAGTTACTCGACGGAGAATGAAGCTTTCTTT.

The rearrangement links TRBV5-6 to TRBJ2-2; 7 bases line up with TRBD1. The V segment lost 4 bases and the J segment 3 bases; nucleotides outside the gene matches: 9. CDR1 is SGHDT and CDR2 is YYEEEE in the germline V gene. CDR3 length: 16 amino acids. The CDR3 protein is CASSLPPDRYTGELFF. DNA of the CDR3: TGTGCCAGCAGCCTCCCCCCGGACAGGTACACCGGGGAGCTGTTTTTT.

CDR3 in DNA: TGTGCCAGCAGTTCTCACCGCACTCTCTCTGGAAACACCATATATTTT. Amino acids: CASSSHRTLSGNTIYF. This chain connects TRBV28 to TRBJ1-3, with D unresolved. V dropped 4 bases and J dropped 0 bases, with 13 bases sitting between them. The germline gives CDR1 MDHEN, CDR2 SYDVKM. This CDR3 contains 16 residues.

This sequence joins TRBV9 and TRBJ2-7; 10 nucleotides line up with TRBD2. The CDR3 sequence is 15 residues long. Germline V CDR1 and CDR2: SGDLS, YYNGEE. With 1 base clipped from V and 0 bases from J, the junction kept 1 base outside the gene matches. CDR3 amino acids: CASSVLAGASYEQYF. Written as DNA, the CDR3 is TGTGCCAGCAGCGTACTAGCGGGAGCCTCCTACGAGCAGTACTTC. Drawing the rest from reference TRBV9 and TRBJ2-7, the complete variable domain is DSGVTQTPKHLITATGQRVTLRCSPRSGDLSVYWYQQSLDQGLQFLIQYYNGEERAKGNILERFSAQQFPDLHSELNLSSLELGDSALYFCASSVLAGASYEQYFGPGTRLTVT.

This clone was detected a few times. The chain is built from TRBV29-1 and TRBJ2-5, with 10 bases aligning to TRBD2. The V and J ends lost 5 bases and 4 bases, in that order; junction bases with no gene match: 10. Per germline, CDR1 SQVTM and CDR2 ANQGSEA. The CDR3 is made up of 15 amino acids. CDR3 sequence reads: CSVRVGTSEGETQYF. CDR3 coding DNA: TGCAGCGTTAGAGTTGGGACTAGCGAAGGAGAGACCCAGTACTTC.

Only one count was recorded for this clone. The V and J genes are TRBV10-3 and TRBJ2-1; 10 bases are a match to TRBD2. V lost 5 bases to trimming and J lost 0 bases; unmatched junction nucleotides: 4. CDR1 is ENHRY and CDR2 is SYGVKD in the germline V gene. The CDR3 contains 16 residues. The CDR3 here is CAISYGTSASYNEQFF. DNA of the CDR3: TGTGCCATCAGTTACGGGACTAGCGCCTCCTACAATGAGCAGTTCTTC.

This chain joins TRBV12-5 and TRBJ2-1; TRBD2 is a possible D gene (6 bases). Germline V lookup: CDR1 LGHNT, CDR2 FRNRAP. The V gene lost 1 base and the J gene lost 0 bases, with 13 bases spanning the gap. CDR3 length: 17 amino acids. DNA of the CDR3: TGTGCTAGTGGTTTGGCCCCGGGACTGGGCTCCTACAATGAGCAGTTCTTC. The encoded protein is CASGLAPGLGSYNEQFF.

The genes are TRBV5-4 and TRBJ2-7; 11 bases fit TRBD1. The CDR3 is 15 amino acids. The V gene's germline CDR1 is SGHNT and CDR2 YYREEE (reference sequence). V lost 3 bases, J lost 4 bases, and 6 bases stayed unmatched. For the CDR3, the DNA is TGTGCCAGCAGCTCGGGGGACAGGGGGATGTACGAGCAGTACTTC. As protein: CASSSGDRGMYEQYF.

The chain is built from TRBV30 and TRBJ1-2, with D perhaps matching TRBD1 (6 bases). The CDR3 extends over 13 amino acids. The germline CDR1 and CDR2 sequences are GTSNPN and SVGIG (reference sequence). Trimming stripped 2 bases from V and 7 bases from J, with 14 bases between. The DNA for the CDR3 is TGTGCCTGGAGTCACCGGGGGGCGGGTGGCTACACCTTC. Translation gives CAWSHRGAGGYTF. Filled out from reference TRBV30 and TRBJ1-2, the complete variable domain reads SQTIHQWPATLVQPVGSPLSLECTVEGTSNPNLYWYRQAAGRGLQLLFYSVGIGQISSEVPQNLSASRPQDRQFILSSKKLLLSDSGFYLCAWSHRGAGGYTFGSGTRLTVV.

This clone showed up just a few times. This chain uses TRBV11-2 with TRBJ2-7; possibly TRBD1 for D (5 bases). The CDR3 loop spans 17 amino acids. Germline CDR1 reads SGHAT; CDR2 reads FQNNGV. Trimming cost V 1 base and J 0 bases, with 16 bases left between them. This CDR3 reads CASSLGGGPDSSYEQYF. The DNA of the CDR3 is TGTGCCAGCAGCTTAGGGGGCGGACCCGACAGCTCCTACGAGCAGTACTTC.